Listed here are 27 T cell receptor beta chains from one sample, sequenced in a study of long-term antiretroviral therapy in people with HIV. An immunoSEQ assay, version v3.0, was performed at survey level. Method: immunoSEQ multiplex PCR; TCRdb's copy keeps in-frame clones and lacks some. The sample lists 26,000 or so clones; 85% to 95% were seen once. Sequences were derived from unsorted PBMCs, sampled 6.2 years after starting antiretroviral therapy. These receptors all stem from a man aged 40-50 years with HIV.

The chain uses TRBV5-4 and TRBJ2-7; 10 positions match TRBD2. The trim removed 3 bases at V and 7 bases at J, leaving 7 bases unmatched. Germline CDR1 reads SGHNT; CDR2 reads YYREEE (reference sequence). The CDR3 covers 14 residues. The DNA of the CDR3 is TGTGCCAGCAGCTATCTAGCGGGAGAAGCAGAGCAGTACTTC. It encodes CASSYLAGEAEQYF.

The V gene is TRBV6-5, the J gene TRBJ2-3, with D maybe TRBD2 (7 bases). CDR1 is MNHEY, CDR2 SVGAGI, per germline. The CDR3 spans 15 residues. Deletions cut 4 bases from V and 2 bases from J, with 13 bases between. CDR3 protein: CASSSPGGPTDTQYF. CDR3 nucleotide sequence: TGTGCCAGCAGTTCCCCCGGGGGGCCCACAGATACGCAGTATTTT.

This clone was observed a single time. The genes are TRBV6-5 and TRBJ1-2, with 8 bases matching TRBD1. CDR1 MNHEY and CDR2 SVGAGI come from the germline V gene. The V and J ends lost 5 bases and 10 bases, in that order; junction bases with no gene match: 12. The CDR3 has 14 residues. The CDR3 here is CASSGRQGQSPYTF. The CDR3 DNA follows: TGTGCCAGCAGTGGACGACAGGGGCAATCTCCCTACACCTTC.

This chain joins TRBV2 and TRBJ2-7, with 10 bases aligning to TRBD1. The CDR3 covers 14 residues. Germline-derived CDR1 and CDR2 are SNHLY and FYNNEI. The V segment lost 7 bases and the J segment 4 bases; nucleotides outside the gene matches: 7. The CDR3 loop is CASNSGTGEYEQYF. In DNA, the CDR3 is TGTGCCAGCAACTCCGGGACAGGGGAATACGAGCAGTACTTC.

The V and J genes are TRBV18 and TRBJ2-7; D perhaps matches TRBD1 (5 bases). The CDR3 totals 14 residues. The germline V gene encodes CDR1 KGHSH and CDR2 LQKENI. V lost 3 bases to trimming and J lost 0 bases, with 9 bases between them. CDR3 region: CASSPQGSSYEQYF. The CDR3 DNA is TGTGCCAGCTCACCGCAGGGCAGCTCCTACGAGCAGTACTTC.

The chain links TRBV6-6 to TRBJ2-1; 9 bases line up with TRBD1. V lost 5 bases and J lost 1; bases outside the gene matches: 3. The CDR3 is 15 amino acids. Germline loops: CDR1 MNHNY, CDR2 SVGAGI (reference sequence). Written as DNA, the CDR3 is TGTGCCAGCAGTACGGACAGGGGTTCCTACAATGAGCAGTTCTTC. It encodes CASSTDRGSYNEQFF.

This chain joins TRBV2 and TRBJ2-2; D is perhaps TRBD1 (6 bases). CDR1 and CDR2 (germline): SNHLY, FYNNEI. V was clipped by 0 bases and J by 4 bases, with 15 bases between them. The CDR3 is 17 amino acids. The DNA of the CDR3 is TGTGCCAGCAGTGAAGCGTTAACGGACAGCTCCACCGGGGAGCTGTTTTTT. Translating it yields CASSEALTDSSTGELFF.

The V gene is TRBV29-1, the J gene TRBJ2-1; maybe TRBD1 (6 bases). Trimming removed 2 bases at V and 8 bases at J, with 16 bases between. The V gene's germline CDR1 is SQVTM and CDR2 ANQGSEA. The CDR3 extends over 14 amino acids. The CDR3 DNA sequence: TGCAGCGTTGAACCGGGATCAGGGGCCTATGAGCAGTTCTTC. It is translated as CSVEPGSGAYEQFF.

A single count supports this clone. The chain joins TRBV9 to TRBJ1-4, with TRBD1 matching 9 bases. Losses at the gene ends were 4 bases for V and 6 bases for J; bases not matched to a gene: 4. The CDR3 covers 14 residues. Germline V gene lookup returns CDR1 SGDLS and CDR2 YYNGEE. For the CDR3, the DNA is TGTGCCAGCAGCATACAGGGGGCAGATGAAAAACTGTTTTTT. It specifies CASSIQGADEKLFF.

CDR3 loop: CASSLAWNTEAFF. Written as DNA, the CDR3 is TGTGCCAGCAGCTTAGCGTGGAACACTGAAGCTTTCTTT. The chain employs TRBV6-6 and TRBJ1-1, with D uncertain. V lost 6 bases and J 1 base, leaving 9 bases between the germline ends. The CDR3 loop spans 13 amino acids. Germline V CDR1 and CDR2: MNHNY, SVGAGI (reference sequence).

The genes are TRBV7-8 and TRBJ1-3; D is perhaps TRBD1 (5 bases). Germline lookup yields CDR1 SGHVS and CDR2 FQNEAQ. This CDR3 is 15 amino acids long. Trimming pared 5 bases from V and 0 bases from J, leaving 11 bases between. The CDR3 loop is CASSPGVSSGNTIYF. In nucleotides, the CDR3 is TGTGCCAGCAGCCCGGGGGTTAGCTCTGGAAACACCATATATTTT. The full variable domain, completed using reference TRBV7-8 and TRBJ1-3, is GAGVSQSPRYKVAKRGQDVALRCDPISGHVSLFWYQQALGQGPEFLTYFQNEAQLDKSGLPSDRFFAERPEGSVSTLKIQRTQQEDSAVYLCASSPGVSSGNTIYFGEGSWLTVV.

This clone was counted once. CDR3 loop: CASSIEPQYSNQPQHF. The CDR3 DNA is TGTGCCAGTAGTATAGAACCACAATATAGCAATCAGCCCCAGCATTTT. The V and J genes are TRBV19 and TRBJ1-5, with no clear D. CDR1 is LNHDA, CDR2 SQIVND, per germline (reference sequence). The germline V and J ends were trimmed by 0 bases and 0 bases, with 9 bases remaining between them. This CDR3 is 16 amino acids long.

A single count supports this clone. J is TRBJ2-1 and V is TRBV5-1; D is possibly TRBD2 (5 bases). V was pared by 2 bases and J by 2 bases, with 8 bases between. This CDR3 contains 14 residues. Germline lookup yields CDR1 SGHRS and CDR2 YFSETQ. In DNA form, the CDR3 reads TGCGCCAGCAGCTTCAGCGGAGCCTACAATGAGCAGTTCTTC. Translated, it gives CASSFSGAYNEQFF.

This CDR3 is CASTEWGPGNTIYF. DNA for the CDR3: TGTGCCAGCACCGAGTGGGGGCCTGGAAACACCATATATTTT. This sequence joins TRBV28 and TRBJ1-3; possible D gene TRBD1, 6 bases. Trimming removed 7 bases at V and 2 bases at J, with 12 bases between. The germline V gene has CDR1 MDHEN and CDR2 SYDVKM. The CDR3 is 14 residues long.

This rearrangement joins TRBV29-1 to TRBJ2-1; perhaps TRBD2 as D (6 bases). The ends were cut back, 5 bases at V and 8 bases at J, with 16 bases in the middle. The CDR3 consists of 13 residues. The germline gives CDR1 SQVTM, CDR2 ANQGSEA. The CDR3: CSVPGGGWDEQFF. The CDR3 bases are TGCAGCGTTCCCGGTGGGGGGTGGGATGAGCAGTTCTTC.

The sample holds one count of this clone. The chain links TRBV15 to TRBJ2-3, with 14 bases matching TRBD2. Germline lookup yields CDR1 LNHNV and CDR2 YYDKDF (reference sequence). The junction had 3 bases not matched to a gene; V was cut back by 5 bases and J by 5 bases. The CDR3 runs 15 residues. DNA for the CDR3: TGTGCCACCAGCCCGGGACTAGCGGGAGTAGATACGCAGTATTTT. It encodes CATSPGLAGVDTQYF. Full variable domain (outside the CDR3, taken from reference TRBV15 and TRBJ2-3): DAMVIQNPRYQVTQFGKPVTLSCSQTLNHNVMYWYQQKSSQAPKLLFHYYDKDFNNEADTPDNFQSRRPNTSFCFLDIRSPGLGDTAMYLCATSPGLAGVDTQYFGPGTRLTVL.

The V gene is TRBV19, the J gene TRBJ2-2; possible D gene TRBD2, 5 bases. Germline CDR1 is LNHDA and CDR2 is SQIVND (reference sequence). This CDR3 region has 16 residues. V dropped 2 bases and J dropped 6 bases, with 16 bases sitting between them. Here the CDR3 reads CASSIRLAPRAGELFF. The CDR3 coding sequence is TGTGCCAGTAGTATACGGCTAGCCCCGAGGGCCGGGGAGCTGTTTTTT.

This chain links TRBV27 with TRBJ2-1; 9 bases match TRBD2. With V trimmed by 5 bases and J by 7 bases, 3 bases remained unmatched. The length of the CDR3 is 13 residues. Germline V gene data show CDR1 as MNHEY and CDR2 as SMNVEV (reference sequence). This CDR3 is CASSPLAGNEQFF. The CDR3 coding sequence is TGTGCCAGCAGTCCCCTAGCGGGGAATGAGCAGTTCTTC.

The CDR3 bases are TGTGCCAGCAGTTACCCCCGAGGGGGTGATCAGCCCCAGCATTTT. Protein product: CASSYPRGGDQPQHF. The chain is built from TRBV6-6 and TRBJ1-5; tentative D call: TRBD1 (6 bases). Trimming pared 2 bases from V and 5 bases from J, leaving 13 bases between. The CDR3 spans 15 residues. Germline assignment: CDR1 MNHNY and CDR2 SVGAGI (reference sequence).

This clone was recorded only once. This chain links TRBV14 with TRBJ1-2; 7 bases align to TRBD1. Germline V CDR1 and CDR2: SGHDN, FVKESK. Trimming took 8 bases from V and 4 from J; bases not matched to a gene: 10. The CDR3 length is 14 residues. The CDR3 loop reads CASHDNRGAYGYTF. As DNA, the CDR3 is TGTGCCAGCCATGACAACAGGGGAGCCTATGGCTACACCTTC.

Worth noting for this clone: An end of the junction differs from the germline gene, which may be a read error. The chain carries TRBV5-1 and TRBJ2-7; 7 bases agree with TRBD1. CDR1 is SGHRS, CDR2 YFSETQ, per germline. The CDR3 length is 14 residues. CDR3 region: CASSSQGVSDEQYF. As DNA, the CDR3 is TGCGCCAGCAGTTCTCAGGGGGTCTCCGACGAGCAGTACTTC. The whole variable domain, remainder taken from reference TRBV5-1 and TRBJ2-7, is KAGVTQTPRYLIKTRGQQVTLSCSPISGHRSVSWYQQTPGQGLQFLFEYFSETQRNKGNFPGRFSGRQFSNSRSEMNVSTLELGDSALYLCASSSQGVSDEQYFGPGTRLTVT.

This clone appeared a few times. This chain uses TRBV5-1 with TRBJ2-7; D is possibly TRBD2 (5 bases). V lost 3 bases and J 2 bases, leaving 9 bases between the germline ends. Germline V gene sequence: CDR1 SGHRS, CDR2 YFSETQ. The CDR3 sequence is 13 residues long. The CDR3: CASSSDLAYEQYF. The DNA of the CDR3 is TGCGCCAGCAGCTCGGACTTAGCCTACGAGCAGTACTTC. The variable domain in full, with the rest retrieved from reference TRBV5-1 and TRBJ2-7, is KAGVTQTPRYLIKTRGQQVTLSCSPISGHRSVSWYQQTPGQGLQFLFEYFSETQRNKGNFPGRFSGRQFSNSRSEMNVSTLELGDSALYLCASSSDLAYEQYFGPGTRLTVT.

This clone was recorded once. The J gene is TRBJ2-1, the V gene TRBV11-2, with 12 bases matching TRBD2. V shed 4 bases, J shed 1 base, and the junction held 2 bases outside the gene matches. CDR3 size: 16 residues. From germline, CDR1 is SGHAT and CDR2 FQNNGV. The chain's CDR3 is CASSWGLAGSYNEQFF. The CDR3 coding sequence is TGTGCCAGCAGCTGGGGACTAGCGGGTTCCTACAATGAGCAGTTCTTC. The variable domain in full, with the rest retrieved from reference TRBV11-2 and TRBJ2-1, is EAGVAQSPRYKIIEKRQSVAFWCNPISGHATLYWYQQILGQGPKLLIQFQNNGVVDDSQLPKDRFSAERLKGVDSTLKIQPAKLEDSAVYLCASSWGLAGSYNEQFFGPGTRLTVL.

V is TRBV14 and J is TRBJ1-1; maybe TRBD1 (5 bases). The CDR3 has 14 amino acids. The germline V gene encodes CDR1 SGHDN and CDR2 FVKESK. V shed 2 bases and J shed 6 bases, with 13 bases lying between them. CDR3 coding DNA: TGTGCCAGCAGCCAACGCAGGGAAAGCGCTGAAGCTTTCTTT. Protein: CASSQRRESAEAFF.

The chain uses TRBV6-5 and TRBJ2-7, with 9 bases lining up with TRBD1. Trimming cost V 4 bases and J 0 bases; bases outside gene matches: 4. Germline lookup yields CDR1 MNHEY and CDR2 SVGAGI. CDR3 length equals 15 residues. The CDR3 sequence: CASSSPTGGSYEQYF. In DNA form, the CDR3 reads TGTGCCAGCAGTTCCCCGACAGGGGGCTCCTACGAGCAGTACTTC.

This chain joins TRBV19 and TRBJ1-1; D unresolved. The CDR3 has 13 residues. V lost 3 bases and J 3 bases, leaving 8 bases between the germline ends. Per germline, CDR1 LNHDA and CDR2 SQIVND (reference sequence). CDR3: CASSIFGDTEAFF. The CDR3 DNA reads TGTGCCAGTAGTATTTTCGGCGACACTGAAGCTTTCTTT.

The CDR3 is CASSYGGRAAQDTQYF. The DNA of the CDR3 is TGTGCCAGCAGTTACGGGGGGAGGGCCGCCCAAGATACGCAGTATTTT. The chain combines TRBV6-5 with TRBJ2-3; 7 nucleotides align to TRBD2. Trimming cost V 2 bases and J 5 bases; bases outside gene matches: 10. Germline CDR1 MNHEY, CDR2 SVGAGI. The length of the CDR3 is 16 residues.